The 2 T cell receptor beta chains reported below all come from one sample, sequenced in a study of blood T cell repertoires in COVID-19. Clones were sequenced by immunoSEQ multiplex PCR, and TCRdb holds only the in-frame ones, with some missing. This table holds about 48,000 clones, 82% found once. Sequencing was done on a sample of peripheral blood. The receptors shown here come from a man aged 35-49 years with acute or convalescent COVID-19.

The chain combines TRBV9 with TRBJ2-2; 9 bases fit TRBD1. The CDR3 is made up of 14 amino acids. In germline, CDR1 is SGDLS, CDR2 YYNGEE. The J segment lost 5 bases and the V segment lost 5 bases, leaving 4 bases of the junction unmatched. CDR3 in DNA: TGTGCCAGCAGTGCCGGGACAGGGACCGGGGAGCTGTTTTTT. Its protein is CASSAGTGTGELFF.

This clone was counted only a few times. The chain joins TRBV24-1 to TRBJ2-5; D not resolved. The CDR3 covers 13 residues. CDR1 KGHDR and CDR2 SFDVKD come from the germline V gene. V was pared by 10 bases and J by 7 bases, with 18 bases between. The CDR3 bases are TGTGCCACTGAAGACACCCCCTGGTCGACCCAGTACTTC. Its translation is CATEDTPWSTQYF.